These 12 T cell receptor beta chains share one sample of origin, sequenced in a study of blood T cell repertoires in COVID-19. TCRdb keeps only in-frame clones here, not all; method: immunoSEQ multiplex PCR. The table shows about 200,000 clones, with about 82% occurring only once. Material for sequencing was PBMCs or T cells enriched from blood (not recorded which). These receptors were obtained from a man in his forties with acute COVID-19.

The chain carries TRBV4-3 and TRBJ2-7; 11 bases fit TRBD2. The CDR3 has 15 amino acids. CDR1 and CDR2 from the germline V gene are LGHNA and YSLEER. V lost 0 bases to trimming and J lost 6 bases; unmatched junction nucleotides: 4. CDR3 sequence: CASSQDPLAGVEQYF. The CDR3 DNA is TGCGCCAGCAGCCAAGATCCACTAGCGGGGGTCGAGCAGTACTTC.

The sample holds a few counts of this clone. The CDR3 DNA reads TGTGCCAGCAGCTCGACTAGCCCCAATGAGCAGTTCTTC. The encoded protein is CASSSTSPNEQFF. V and J are TRBV7-3 and TRBJ2-1; TRBD2 matches at 7 bases. Germline CDR1 and CDR2: SGHTA and FQGTGA. The junction had 3 bases not matched to a gene; V was cut back by 4 bases and J by 6 bases. The CDR3 totals 13 residues.

This rearrangement joins TRBV6-2 or TRBV6-3 to TRBJ2-5; maybe TRBD2 (7 bases). The CDR3 length is 18 residues. From germline, CDR1 is MNHEY and CDR2 SVGEGT. V lost 2 bases and J 5 bases, leaving 24 bases between the germline ends. The chain's CDR3 is CASSYGRGPGFGRETQYF. The DNA of the CDR3 is TGTGCCAGCAGTTACGGCCGGGGGCCGGGATTCGGGAGGGAGACCCAGTACTTC.

The gene calls are TRBV30 and TRBJ1-1; possibly TRBD1 for D (6 bases). The CDR3 consists of 13 residues. Per the germline V gene, CDR1 is GTSNPN and CDR2 is SVGIG (reference sequence). The ends were cut back, 5 bases at V and 7 bases at J, with 17 bases in the middle. CDR3 sequence (DNA): TGTGCCTGGTCCCCCGGGACACTAGTTGAAGCTTTCTTT. Translation gives CAWSPGTLVEAFF.

The rearrangement links TRBV20-1 to TRBJ1-4, with 8 nucleotides matching TRBD1. V dropped 3 bases and J dropped 14; count of bases not matched to a gene: 26. The CDR3 has 18 residues. Germline CDR1 is DFQATT and CDR2 is SNEGSKA (reference sequence). This CDR3 reads CSASKKNPRDRPFYELFF. CDR3 DNA sequence: TGCAGTGCTAGTAAAAAAAATCCCCGGGACAGGCCGTTTTATGAGCTGTTTTTT.

This chain connects TRBV7-3 to TRBJ2-5; no reliable D call. Germline lookup yields CDR1 SGHTA and CDR2 FQGTGA. This CDR3 contains 12 residues. V was shortened by 5 bases and J by 7 bases, with 11 bases between the two germline ends. The CDR3 is CASSDSLGTQYF. As DNA, the CDR3 is TGTGCCAGCAGCGACTCCTTGGGGACCCAGTACTTC.

The chain is built from TRBV6-4 and TRBJ2-7; D possibly corresponds to TRBD1 (5 bases). The germline gives CDR1 MRHNA, CDR2 SNTAGT. V was trimmed by 6 bases and J by 1 base, leaving 13 bases between them. The CDR3 length is 14 residues. The CDR3 reads CASRGPEYSYEQYF. For the CDR3, the DNA is TGTGCCAGCAGGGGGCCTGAATATTCCTACGAGCAGTACTTC.

This clone was seen a single time. The rearrangement uses TRBV13 and TRBJ2-5; a possible D gene is TRBD1 (6 bases). Germline V gene data show CDR1 as PRHDT and CDR2 as FYEKMQ (reference sequence). V was trimmed by 4 bases and J by 1 base, leaving 10 bases between them. The CDR3 totals 14 residues. CDR3 DNA: TGTGCCAGCAGCTCCAGGGGTATCCAAGAGACCCAGTACTTC. This encodes CASSSRGIQETQYF.

The genes are TRBV9 and TRBJ2-3; TRBD2 aligns across 10 bases. The V gene's germline CDR1 is SGDLS and CDR2 YYNGEE. V shed 0 bases and J 1 base; nucleotides not matched to a gene: 2. CDR3 length: 16 residues. The chain's CDR3 is CASSVAGTSGTDTQYF. Written as DNA, the CDR3 is TGTGCCAGCAGCGTAGCCGGGACTAGCGGCACAGATACGCAGTATTTT.

V gene TRBV4-1 combines with J gene TRBJ1-5; D gene uncertain. Germline loops: CDR1 MGHRA, CDR2 YSYEKL. V was cut by 0 bases and J by 6 bases, with 15 bases left in between. CDR3 length: 16 amino acids. CDR3 in DNA: TGCGCCAGCAGCCAAGACGCCGGAGGGATGTCTCAGCCCCAGCATTTT. It is translated as CASSQDAGGMSQPQHF.

The rearrangement uses TRBV18 and TRBJ2-1, with 7 bases aligning to TRBD2. The J segment lost 4 bases and the V segment lost 6 bases, leaving 6 bases of the junction unmatched. Per germline, CDR1 KGHSH and CDR2 LQKENI. This CDR3 comprises 14 residues. The CDR3 DNA follows: TGTGCCAGCTCGCCTTCAGCGGGGTACAATGAGCAGTTCTTC. Amino acids: CASSPSAGYNEQFF.

The rearrangement uses TRBV5-1 and TRBJ2-1; tentative D call: TRBD2 (6 bases). V gave up 0 bases and J gave up 4 bases, with 8 bases separating them. The germline V gene encodes CDR1 SGHRS and CDR2 YFSETQ. This CDR3 has 14 residues. CDR3 in DNA: TGCGCCAGCAGCTTGGGGAGCGGGTACAATGAGCAGTTCTTC. It yields the protein CASSLGSGYNEQFF.